The next 23 T cell receptor beta chains were all read from a single sample in a study of shared clonotypes between healthy human individuals. Profiling relied on immunoSEQ multiplex PCR, and the TCRdb table lists in-frame clones only, not all of them. The table lists 2 million to 2.5 million clones, 90% to 96% of them singletons, with around 0.13% in the top ten. Sequencing input: naive CD4+ T cells sorted from blood. Subset in this sample: CD45RA+ positively selected. The receptor set was obtained from a man aged 18-30 years in good health.

This chain uses TRBV29-1 with TRBJ2-1, with D perhaps matching TRBD2 (5 bases). There are 18 residues in the CDR3. The germline gives CDR1 SQVTM, CDR2 ANQGSEA. V lost 2 bases to trimming and J lost 2 bases, with 22 bases between them. The CDR3 is CSVEMAGLEWSTYNEQFF. The DNA for the CDR3 is TGCAGCGTTGAAATGGCGGGCCTTGAGTGGAGCACCTACAATGAGCAGTTCTTC.

The chain couples TRBV28 to TRBJ1-2; the D is unclear. The CDR3 spans 12 residues. Trimming stripped 5 bases from V and 5 bases from J, with 9 bases between. CDR1 is MDHEN and CDR2 is SYDVKM in the germline V gene. CDR3 sequence reads: CASSGRAYGYTF. The DNA for the CDR3 is TGTGCCAGCAGTGGGAGGGCTTATGGCTACACCTTC.

The chain uses TRBV5-1 and TRBJ1-5; no reliable D call. Looked up from germline, CDR1 is SGHRS and CDR2 is YFSETQ. V lost 5 bases, J lost 0 bases, and 9 bases lay in between. This CDR3 contains 14 residues. The CDR3 nucleotides read TGCGCCAGCAGGTGGACGGATAGCAATCAGCCCCAGCATTTT. Translated, it gives CASRWTDSNQPQHF.

V usage is TRBV5-1 and J usage is TRBJ2-7; 11 nucleotides match TRBD1. The CDR3 runs 15 residues. The V and J ends lost 4 bases and 6 bases, in that order; junction bases with no gene match: 9. Looked up from germline, CDR1 is SGHRS and CDR2 is YFSETQ. CDR3 bases: TGCGCCAGCAGCCCGACGGGTGGGACAGGGGGCGAGCAGTACTTC. The encoded protein is CASSPTGGTGGEQYF.

V gene TRBV6-1 combines with J gene TRBJ1-4; 7 bases fit TRBD1. J gave up 7 bases and V 3 bases, and 14 bases lay outside the gene matches. This CDR3 spans 17 amino acids. Germline lookup yields CDR1 MNHNS and CDR2 SASEGT. The DNA of the CDR3 is TGTGCCAGCAGTGAGCTGCTACGGGACAGAGTGGGTGAAAAACTGTTTTTT. The encoded protein is CASSELLRDRVGEKLFF.

This clone was picked up one time. This sample includes further DNA sequences coding for the same CDR3. The chain is built from TRBV5-1 and TRBJ2-6; D is undetermined. Deletions cut 2 bases from V and 2 bases from J, with 8 bases between. This CDR3 has 15 residues. Germline assignment: CDR1 SGHRS and CDR2 YFSETQ. The CDR3 here is CASSLTVTGANVLTF. The CDR3 bases are TGCGCCAGCAGCTTAACAGTAACTGGGGCCAACGTCCTGACTTTC.

The CDR3 loop is CASSQGARGAETQYF. CDR3 DNA sequence: TGTGCCAGCAGCCAAGGCGCGAGGGGGGCGGAGACCCAGTACTTC. V and J are TRBV4-2 and TRBJ2-5; tentatively, D is TRBD1 or TRBD2 (6 bases each). Between the trimmed V and J ends, which lost 1 base and 5 bases, there was a span of 14 bases. The CDR3 extends over 15 amino acids. CDR1 and CDR2 (germline): LGHNA, YNFKEQ.

V gene TRBV19 combines with J gene TRBJ2-7, with D perhaps matching TRBD2 (6 bases). The length of the CDR3 is 14 residues. Germline V gene data show CDR1 as LNHDA and CDR2 as SQIVND (reference sequence). The ends were cut back, 7 bases at V and 6 bases at J, with 19 bases in the middle. The CDR3: CASTSAHPGLEQYF. The CDR3 nucleotides read TGTGCCAGTACCTCCGCGCATCCGGGACTCGAGCAGTACTTC.

This chain uses TRBV28 with TRBJ1-2; weak D call: TRBD1 (5 bases). V lost 3 bases and J lost 1, with 6 bases in between. The CDR3 consists of 13 residues. Germline V gene sequence: CDR1 MDHEN, CDR2 SYDVKM. Here the CDR3 DNA reads TGTGCCAGCAGTTTCAGGGTTAACTATGGCTACACCTTC. This translates into CASSFRVNYGYTF.

In its sample, this clone was seen once. The chain joins TRBV11-2 to TRBJ2-5; D is ambiguous. Looked up from germline, CDR1 is SGHAT and CDR2 is FQNNGV. Trimming cost V 3 bases and J 1 base, with 9 bases left between them. The CDR3 extends over 14 amino acids. The CDR3 loop is CASSFHGTQETQYF. The DNA of the CDR3 is TGTGCCAGCAGCTTCCACGGAACCCAAGAGACCCAGTACTTC.

J is TRBJ1-3 and V is TRBV10-3; 9 bases agree with TRBD1. Germline loops: CDR1 ENHRY, CDR2 SYGVKD. V dropped 7 bases and J dropped 4; count of bases not matched to a gene: 5. The CDR3 sequence is 14 residues long. The CDR3 coding sequence is TGTGCCATCACCTCGGACAGGGGAGGAAACACCATATATTTT. Encoded protein: CAITSDRGGNTIYF.

The chain has TRBV7-2 and TRBJ2-3; D is unclear. This CDR3 is 13 amino acids long. Trimming removed 5 bases at V and 4 bases at J, with 10 bases between. The germline V gene has CDR1 SGHTA and CDR2 FQGNSA. The CDR3 DNA is TGTGCCAGCAGCCTCGGCGTCGCAGATACGCAGTATTTT. Translated, it gives CASSLGVADTQYF.

CDR3: CASRRIAGGEETQYF. Written as DNA, the CDR3 is TGTGCCAGCAGGCGCATAGCGGGGGGGGAAGAGACCCAGTACTTC. The V call is TRBV27, the J call TRBJ2-5; TRBD2 matches at 11 bases. The V segment lost 6 bases and the J segment 3 bases; nucleotides outside the gene matches: 6. The CDR3 has 15 residues. Germline values: CDR1 MNHEY, CDR2 SMNVEV (reference sequence).

The chain couples TRBV2 to TRBJ2-3; no clear D gene. The CDR3 runs 11 residues. Germline V gene data show CDR1 as SNHLY and CDR2 as FYNNEI. Trimming removed 6 bases from V and 4 bases from J, with 5 bases in between. The CDR3 nucleotides are TGTGCCAGCAGCTATGCAGATACGCAGTATTTT. Residues: CASSYADTQYF.

The V and J genes are TRBV2 and TRBJ1-5, with D uncertain. In germline, CDR1 is SNHLY, CDR2 FYNNEI. The V and J ends lost 10 bases and 1 base respectively, with 5 bases between them. CDR3 length: 11 residues. The CDR3 loop is CAIGSNQPQHF. In DNA form, the CDR3 reads TGTGCCATCGGAAGCAATCAGCCCCAGCATTTT.

On this clone: This sample includes further DNA sequences coding for the same CDR3. The gene calls are TRBV14 and TRBJ1-1; 8 bases fit TRBD1. This CDR3 is built from 14 residues. Germline CDR1 is SGHDN and CDR2 is FVKESK. J lost 5 bases, V lost 4 bases, and 6 bases had no gene match. Here the CDR3 reads CASSPNRGGTEAFF. In DNA form, the CDR3 reads TGTGCCAGCAGCCCCAACAGGGGGGGGACTGAAGCTTTCTTT.

The chain couples TRBV5-1 to TRBJ1-2, with unresolved D. The ends were cut back, 4 bases at V and 2 bases at J, with 6 bases in the middle. There are 12 residues in the CDR3. Germline V gene sequence: CDR1 SGHRS, CDR2 YFSETQ. The CDR3 loop reads CASSAANYGYTF. DNA for the CDR3: TGCGCCAGCAGCGCCGCGAACTATGGCTACACCTTC.

The V call is TRBV14, the J call TRBJ1-3, with D unclear. Germline CDR1 reads SGHDN; CDR2 reads FVKESK. CDR3 size: 18 residues. Trimming took off 1 base at V and 0 bases at J, with 16 bases between the two ends. In DNA, the CDR3 is TGTGCCAGCAGCCAAGGTACTTCAGTCGTTAACTCTGGAAACACCATATATTTT. It is translated as CASSQGTSVVNSGNTIYF. The full variable domain, its missing parts supplied by reference TRBV14 and TRBJ1-3, is EAGVTQFPSHSVIEKGQTVTLRCDPISGHDNLYWYRRVMGKEIKFLLHFVKESKQDESGMPNNRFLAERTGGTYSTLKVQPAELEDSGVYFCASSQGTSVVNSGNTIYFGEGSWLTVV.

The chain links TRBV7-8 to TRBJ2-3; 10 bases align to TRBD2. The ends lost 2 bases at V and 4 bases at J; junction bases unmatched: 6. This CDR3 is built from 16 residues. Germline assignment: CDR1 SGHVS and CDR2 FQNEAQ. CDR3 amino acids: CASSLLGLAGADTQYF. The CDR3 DNA follows: TGTGCCAGCAGCTTACTCGGTCTAGCGGGAGCAGATACGCAGTATTTT.

The CDR3 bases are TGTGCCAGCAGTTTAGTGGTTGGGGGCGAGAAGGAAGCTTTCTTT. Translation gives CASSLVVGGEKEAFF. V gene TRBV28 combines with J gene TRBJ1-1; a possible D gene is TRBD1 (6 bases). The germline gives CDR1 MDHEN, CDR2 SYDVKM. The CDR3 has 15 amino acids. The V gene lost 2 bases and the J gene lost 8 bases, with 18 bases spanning the gap.

A single count supports this clone. The gene calls are TRBV7-2 and TRBJ2-7, with D maybe TRBD2 (5 bases). V gave up 5 bases and J gave up 2 bases, with 19 bases separating them. This CDR3 contains 16 residues. Germline CDR1 SGHTA, CDR2 FQGNSA. The CDR3 nucleotides are TGTGCCAGCAGCGTCATAGCGACACCTGGGACCTACGAGCAGTACTTC. The encoded protein is CASSVIATPGTYEQYF.

Remarks on this clone: Other nucleotide sequences from this sample produce the same CDR3. CDR3 in amino acids: CAISEGQGTYEQYF. The CDR3 region has the DNA TGTGCCATCAGTGAGGGACAGGGGACCTACGAGCAGTACTTC. The chain recombines TRBV10-3 with TRBJ2-7; 9 bases match TRBD1. The length of the CDR3 is 14 residues. The V gene's germline CDR1 is ENHRY and CDR2 SYGVKD. Unmatched junction bases numbered 1, after V lost 2 bases and J lost 2 bases.

The chain employs TRBV2 and TRBJ1-4; 7 bases are shared with TRBD1. The length of the CDR3 is 13 residues. J lost 4 bases, V lost 6 bases, and 2 bases had no gene match. Germline CDR1 is SNHLY and CDR2 is FYNNEI. This CDR3 reads CASSGQVNEKLFF. In nucleotides, the CDR3 is TGTGCCAGCAGCGGACAGGTTAATGAAAAACTGTTTTTT.